This T cell receptor beta chain came from a study of naive and memory T cell subsets. Whole-study findings and limits: Expression changes during T cell differentiation may affect RNA-based TCR counts.

Per germline, CDR1 SGHVS and CDR2 FQNEAQ. The V and J ends lost 2 bases and 0 bases, in that order; junction bases with no gene match: 14. The CDR3 contains 19 residues. Both TRBC1 and TRBC2 were covered by a beta constant-region primer of two equimolar oligonucleotides. Nested alpha and beta constant-region primers with the SP2 primer drove four PCR rounds on ligated cDNA. The cDNA 3' end received a ligated single-stranded oligonucleotide carrying the SP2 primer and a 12-nucleotide UMI. TCRdb reprocessed the UMI-ligation and nested PCR reads via MiXCR and lists one record per CDR3 protein. The data hold more than 8,500 distinct CDR3 sequences, with 4.5% to 6% observed a single time. CD4 T cells were positively selected, then CD8 T cells from the CD4-negative fraction. EMRA cells were CD45RA+CD27-, and effector memory cells CD45RA-CD27-. This clonotype was recorded at least ten times. Its antigen is undetermined.

This TCR was sampled from a human donor in good health. Sample: CD4+ TEMRA cells from blood. Subset here: effector memory re-expressing CD45RA, CD45RA+ CD27-. V and J are TRBV7-8 and TRBJ2-3, with 7 nucleotides matching TRBD1. CDR3 sequence (DNA): TGTGCCAGCAGCTTAACCATCCAGGGGGACGCGGGCAGCACAGATACGCAGTATTTT. Residues: CASSLTIQGDAGSTDTQYF.